This entry lists 31 T cell receptor beta chains sequenced from one sample in a study of cytomegalovirus exposure and HLA in healthy donors (dated by TCRdb to about 2017). The protocol used for the library was the immunoSEQ multiplex PCR assay. The multiplex PCR relied on a mix of 60 forward primers for TCR Vbeta segments and 13 reverse primers for TCR Jbeta segments. TCRdb provides this immuneACCESS table in a form limited to in-frame rearrangements. Some clones are lacking; in checked studies, under half of them reflect an unresolved V gene, and why the rest are absent is not known. For this sample the table gives approximately 90,000 clones, of which approximately 63% were detected only once. The biggest ten clones account for roughly 6.7% of the sample. Sequencing was done on a sample of PBMCs. All receptors derive from a woman aged 25-40 years in good health and CMV-seronegative.

The chain uses TRBV19 and TRBJ1-5; 10 bases map to TRBD1. The V gene end was trimmed by 9 bases and the J gene end by 2 bases; junction bases not matched to a gene: 7. The CDR3 has 15 amino acids. Germline CDR1 is LNHDA and CDR2 is SQIVND (reference sequence). CDR3 region: CASGQGGIGNQPQHF. The CDR3 DNA follows: TGTGCCAGCGGACAGGGGGGGATTGGCAATCAGCCCCAGCATTTT.

This chain uses TRBV7-2 with TRBJ2-1, with 14 bases identical to TRBD2. The germline V gene encodes CDR1 SGHTA and CDR2 FQGNSA. V lost 2 bases to trimming and J lost 4 bases; unmatched junction nucleotides: 10. The CDR3 spans 19 residues. DNA for the CDR3: TGTGCCAGCAGCTTAAGTCGTCAGGGACTAGCGGGAGAGTACAATGAGCAGTTCTTC. It specifies CASSLSRQGLAGEYNEQFF.

V usage is TRBV6-1 and J usage is TRBJ1-1; D gene ambiguous. This CDR3 has 13 residues. Germline V gives CDR1 MNHNS, CDR2 SASEGT. Trimming left V 4 bases short and J 1 base short, with 7 bases between. DNA of the CDR3: TGTGCCAGCAGTGCACAGCCGAACACTGAAGCTTTCTTT. Translating gives CASSAQPNTEAFF.

The chain links TRBV21-1 to TRBJ2-2; the table's TRBD1 call for D was not verified on the DNA. TRBV21-1 is noted as a pseudogene. The CDR3 spans 17 residues. The CDR3 DNA reads as TGTGCCAGCAGCAAAGCACGGACAGCAGCGAACACCGGGGAGCTGTTTTTT. Amino acid sequence: CASSKARTAANTGELFF.

V usage is TRBV7-9 and J usage is TRBJ1-2; 12 bases agree with TRBD1. This CDR3 contains 17 residues. Per the germline V gene, CDR1 is SEHNR and CDR2 is FQNEAQ (reference sequence). V gave up 5 bases and J gave up 3 bases; unmatched junction bases: 10. The CDR3 region is CASSPRDRGRGDYGYTF. CDR3 DNA sequence: TGTGCCAGCAGCCCTCGGGACAGGGGGCGTGGGGACTATGGCTACACCTTC. Combining the CDR3 with reference TRBV7-9 and TRBJ1-2 gives the whole variable domain DTGVSQNPRHKITKRGQNVTFRCDPISEHNRLYWYRQTLGQGPEFLTYFQNEAQLEKSRLLSDRFSAERPKGSFSTLEIQRTEQGDSAMYLCASSPRDRGRGDYGYTFGSGTRLTVV.

This chain uses TRBV5-4 with TRBJ1-1, with D uncertain. The CDR3 is 13 amino acids. Germline V gives CDR1 SGHNT, CDR2 YYREEE (reference sequence). The V end was cut by 0 bases, the J end by 5 bases, with 8 bases between. For the CDR3, the DNA is TGTGCCAGCAGCTTGGAGGGAGGAACTGAAGCTTTCTTT. Translated, it gives CASSLEGGTEAFF. Based on the CDR3 plus reference TRBV5-4 and TRBJ1-1, the full variable domain is ETGVTQSPTHLIKTRGQQVTLRCSSQSGHNTVSWYQQALGQGPQFIFQYYREEENGRGNFPPRFSGLQFPNYSSELNVNALELDDSALYLCASSLEGGTEAFFGQGTRLTVV.

The V call is TRBV5-1, the J call TRBJ1-1; D may be TRBD1 (5 bases). Per germline, CDR1 SGHRS and CDR2 YFSETQ. The CDR3 runs to 14 residues. Trimming pared 5 bases from V and 0 bases from J, leaving 11 bases between. The CDR3 here is CASRQDILNTEAFF. CDR3 in DNA: TGCGCCAGCAGACAGGACATCCTGAACACTGAAGCTTTCTTT.

The V call is TRBV6-1, the J call TRBJ2-5; 8 nucleotides agree with TRBD2. Judging by the DNA end, TRBJ2-7 fits better; the J call may be wrong. Germline CDR1 is MNHNS and CDR2 is SASEGT. The CDR3 is 14 amino acids. This chain's CDR3 is CASSVSGLGYEQYF. CDR3 bases: TGTGCCAGCAGTGTTTCGGGACTAGGCTACGAGCAGTACTTC.

The V call is TRBV14, the J call TRBJ2-1; D remains unclear. The CDR3 sequence is 11 residues long. Trimming pared 6 bases from V and 8 bases from J, leaving 8 bases between. The germline gives CDR1 SGHDN, CDR2 FVKESK. CDR3 loop: CASRKHDEQFF. In nucleotides, the CDR3 is TGTGCCAGCAGGAAACACGATGAGCAGTTCTTC.

CDR3 region: CASSALAGALTETQYF. DNA for the CDR3: TGTGCCAGCAGCGCCCTAGCGGGGGCGTTGACAGAGACCCAGTACTTC. This chain connects TRBV11-2 to TRBJ2-5; 10 positions agree with TRBD2. CDR3 length: 16 residues. J was trimmed by 4 bases and V by 5 bases; bases with no gene match: 10. CDR1 and CDR2 from the germline V gene are SGHAT and FQNNGV.

This clone was detected only a few times. This chain links TRBV2 with TRBJ1-1; D is unresolved. The length of the CDR3 is 10 residues. Germline V gene data show CDR1 as SNHLY and CDR2 as FYNNEI. Trimming stripped 11 bases from V and 1 base from J, with 5 bases between. The CDR3 protein is CAEGNTEAFF. The CDR3 nucleotides read TGTGCCGAGGGGAACACTGAAGCTTTCTTT.

This clone was seen only a few times. V and J are TRBV7-3 and TRBJ1-4; 7 bases are shared with TRBD1. There are 15 residues in the CDR3. Trimming at V came to 0 bases and at J to 8 bases, leaving 6 bases not matched to a gene. The germline CDR1 and CDR2 sequences are SGHTA and FQGTGA. CDR3 region: CASSLTGQWCEKLFF. The CDR3 DNA is TGTGCCAGCAGCTTAACGGGACAGTGGTGCGAAAAACTGTTTTTT.

This clone was found a few times. The V call is TRBV21-1, the J call TRBJ1-2. TRBV21-1 is deemed a pseudogene. The CDR3 totals 19 residues. In DNA form, the CDR3 reads TGTGCCAGCAGCAAAGAGGGAGGAGGGGCCCACATTATTAACTATGGCTACACCTTC. It is translated as CASSKEGGGAHIINYGYTF.

This clone appeared a few times. This rearrangement joins TRBV5-8 to TRBJ2-7; a weak D match, TRBD2 (7 bases). This CDR3 has 16 amino acids. Germline CDR1 reads SGHTS; CDR2 reads YDEGEE. V lost 1 base and J lost 3, with 17 bases in between. The CDR3 coding sequence is TGTGCCAGCAGCTTGAAAGCACACAGGGACTACTACGAGCAGTACTTC. The encoded protein is CASSLKAHRDYYEQYF.

This rearrangement joins TRBV21-1 to TRBJ1-1. TRBV21-1 corresponds to a pseudogene. The CDR3 has 14 residues. CDR3 loop: CATRGVGSNTEAFF. The DNA for the CDR3 is TGTGCCACCCGGGGGGTGGGGTCGAACACTGAAGCTTTCTTT.

This clone was found a few times. Other DNA variants within this sample encode the same CDR3. The V call is TRBV6-5, the J call TRBJ2-2; 7 bases match TRBD2. After removal of 6 bases from V and 1 base from J, the junction contained 2 bases not matched to a gene. The CDR3 covers 14 residues. Per germline, CDR1 MNHEY and CDR2 SVGAGI. CDR3 residues: CASRQRGNTGELFF. The CDR3 region has the DNA TGTGCCAGCAGACAGCGGGGGAACACCGGGGAGCTGTTTTTT.

The table lists this clone with a few counts. The J gene is TRBJ1-5, the V gene TRBV28; D is possibly TRBD1 (5 bases). Germline CDR1 MDHEN, CDR2 SYDVKM. V dropped 7 bases and J dropped 5 bases, with 12 bases sitting between them. CDR3 size: 13 residues. Here the CDR3 DNA reads TGTGCCAGCATGAACAGGTTGTATCAGCCCCAGCATTTT. It codes for CASMNRLYQPQHF.

This clone was seen a handful of times. The chain employs TRBV5-1 and TRBJ1-1, with TRBD1 matching over 7 bases. The germline CDR1 and CDR2 sequences are SGHRS and YFSETQ. The CDR3 contains 16 residues. Trimming removed 3 bases from V and 4 bases from J; junction bases left unmatched: 12. The CDR3 DNA sequence: TGCGCCAGCAGCTGGACAGGATCGGTGGCGTCCACTGAAGCTTTCTTT. Protein product: CASSWTGSVASTEAFF.

This clone has just one count. The gene calls are TRBV19 and TRBJ2-2, with D perhaps matching TRBD2 (6 bases). From germline, CDR1 is LNHDA and CDR2 SQIVND (reference sequence). The CDR3 extends over 16 amino acids. The V gene lost 3 bases and the J gene lost 2 bases, with 13 bases spanning the gap. The CDR3 nucleotides are TGTGCCAGTAGTATCTTGACGGGAGTTAACACCGGGGAGCTGTTTTTT. Translation: CASSILTGVNTGELFF. Filled out from reference TRBV19 and TRBJ2-2, the complete variable domain reads DGGITQSPKYLFRKEGQNVTLSCEQNLNHDAMYWYRQDPGQGLRLIYYSQIVNDFQKGDIAEGYSVSREKKESFPLTVTSAQKNPTAFYLCASSILTGVNTGELFFGEGSRLTVL.

The chain joins TRBV10-3 to TRBJ2-5; D is perhaps TRBD2 (6 bases). CDR1 is ENHRY and CDR2 is SYGVKD in the germline V gene. V was clipped by 10 bases and J by 1 base, with 13 bases between them. CDR3 size: 13 residues. CDR3 sequence: CATVSGVQETQYF. In DNA, the CDR3 is TGTGCCACCGTATCGGGGGTCCAAGAGACCCAGTACTTC.

The J gene is TRBJ2-7, the V gene TRBV5-1, with TRBD2 matching 9 bases. The CDR3 has 16 residues. Looked up from germline, CDR1 is SGHRS and CDR2 is YFSETQ. J gave up 5 bases and V 4 bases, and 13 bases lay outside the gene matches. CDR3 DNA sequence: TGCGCCAGCAGCCCGGCCTGGGTAGCGGGAGTTAACGAGCAGTACTTC. Translating it yields CASSPAWVAGVNEQYF.

V and J are TRBV10-2 and TRBJ1-3; D possibly corresponds to TRBD1 (6 bases). There are 15 residues in the CDR3. Trimming cost V 6 bases and J 0 bases, with 12 bases left between them. Germline loops: CDR1 WSHSY, CDR2 SAAADI. This chain's CDR3 is CASSNRASSGNTIYF. The DNA for the CDR3 is TGCGCCAGCAGCAACAGGGCGAGCTCTGGAAACACCATATATTTT.

Only one count was recorded for this clone. The rearrangement joins TRBV6-1 to TRBJ2-2; possibly TRBD1 for D (6 bases). Germline CDR1 is MNHNS and CDR2 is SASEGT. V lost 7 bases to trimming and J lost 4 bases, with 16 bases between them. The CDR3 consists of 15 residues. CDR3 amino acids: CASISGTTPTGELFF. Written as DNA, the CDR3 is TGTGCCAGCATCTCCGGGACAACTCCCACCGGGGAGCTGTTTTTT.

The chain recombines TRBV28 with TRBJ1-5, with D possibly matching TRBD1 (5 bases). Between the trimmed V and J ends, which lost 2 bases and 5 bases, there was a span of 7 bases. CDR1 MDHEN and CDR2 SYDVKM come from the germline V gene. The CDR3 totals 13 residues. The CDR3: CASSLDRDQPQHF. CDR3 bases: TGTGCCAGCAGTTTAGACAGAGATCAGCCCCAGCATTTT. The full variable domain, completed using reference TRBV28 and TRBJ1-5, is DVKVTQSSRYLVKRTGEKVFLECVQDMDHENMFWYRQDPGLGLRLIYFSYDVKMKEKGDIPEGYSVSREKKERFSLILESASTNQTSMYLCASSLDRDQPQHFGDGTRLSIL.

The chain employs TRBV18 and TRBJ2-7; D is uncertain. The germline V gene has CDR1 KGHSH and CDR2 LQKENI. Trimming removed 3 bases at V and 0 bases at J, with 6 bases between. The CDR3 has 13 amino acids. The CDR3 DNA reads as TGTGCCAGCTCACCGGCAGTCTCCTACGAGCAGTACTTC. Protein sequence: CASSPAVSYEQYF.

J is TRBJ2-3 and V is TRBV27; 10 bases fit TRBD2. The CDR3 loop spans 14 amino acids. Germline values: CDR1 MNHEY, CDR2 SMNVEV (reference sequence). With 8 bases clipped from V and 3 bases from J, the junction kept 5 bases outside the gene matches. The chain's CDR3 is CASALAGATDTQYF. DNA for the CDR3: TGTGCCAGCGCGCTAGCGGGAGCAACAGATACGCAGTATTTT.

V gene TRBV2 combines with J gene TRBJ2-2; TRBD2 matches 11 bases. Germline lookup yields CDR1 SNHLY and CDR2 FYNNEI. This CDR3 is 15 amino acids long. Trimming at V came to 7 bases and at J to 1 base, leaving 2 bases not matched to a gene. CDR3 residues: CASTGTSGNTGELFF. For the CDR3, the DNA is TGTGCCAGCACCGGGACTAGCGGGAACACCGGGGAGCTGTTTTTT.

The rearrangement joins TRBV11-3 to TRBJ2-1, with 9 bases matching TRBD1. The CDR3 loop spans 14 amino acids. Per germline, CDR1 SGHNT and CDR2 YENEEA. J gave up 10 bases and V 5 bases, and 9 bases lay outside the gene matches. The CDR3, as DNA: TGTGCCAGCAGCCCTAGGGACAGGGTCACGGAGCAGTTCTTC. Amino acid sequence: CASSPRDRVTEQFF.

The V call is TRBV14, the J call TRBJ2-1; TRBD1 might be the D (6 bases). Per the germline V gene, CDR1 is SGHDN and CDR2 is FVKESK. This CDR3 region has 13 residues. Trimming took off 7 bases at V and 7 bases at J, with 14 bases between the two ends. CDR3 sequence reads: CASTPDRRNEQFF. CDR3 sequence (DNA): TGTGCCAGCACCCCCGACAGGAGAAATGAGCAGTTCTTC.

J is TRBJ2-5 and V is TRBV29-1; possible D gene TRBD1, 7 bases. V lost 4 bases and J lost 4, with 10 bases in between. The CDR3 totals 12 residues. CDR1 SQVTM and CDR2 ANQGSEA come from the germline V gene. The chain's CDR3 is CSVVQGGETQYF. The CDR3 DNA is TGCAGCGTTGTCCAGGGGGGAGAGACCCAGTACTTC.

This clone was seen a few times. J is TRBJ2-1 and V is TRBV5-6; the match to TRBD1 covers 9 bases. This CDR3 is 16 amino acids long. V was clipped by 7 bases and J by 9 bases; unmatched bases: 17. The germline V gene has CDR1 SGHDT and CDR2 YYEEEE. Here the CDR3 DNA reads TGTGCCAGCTGGGGGACCGGGACAGGGAAGGGGGTTGAGCAGTTCTTC. It translates to CASWGTGTGKGVEQFF.